What follows is one T cell receptor beta chain and its context. TCRdb re-analysed the RACE reads in MiXCR, keeping a single row per CDR3 protein. The table includes around 120,000 distinct CDR3 sequences, around 15% detected once. This specimen comes from a study of human T cells and chemical hapten exposure. The CDR3 totals 12 residues. In germline, CDR1 is DFQATT, CDR2 SNEGSKA (reference sequence). The V gene lost 6 bases and the J gene lost 6 bases, with 15 bases spanning the gap. Time point meaning: patch test 1, 2 weeks after DPC sensitization. The treatment here: therapeutic diphenylcyclopropenone sensitization with weekly scalp DPC.

This clonotype was sampled from a young man with alopecia areata. Some clones in this sample may be carry-over from other donors' samples. The rearrangement joins TRBV20-1 to TRBJ2-7; no firm D call. Sample: whole blood, taken in connection with sensitization to the hapten diphenylcyclopropenone (DPC). CDR3 sequence reads: CSAHPRVPEQYF. In DNA, the CDR3 is TGCAGTGCCCACCCCCGGGTTCCCGAGCAGTACTTC.